This T cell receptor (beta chain) came from a study of spatial heterogeneity in lung cancer. Looking at the study overall: In the raw reads, each unique TCR and UMI combination was present more than ten times on average.

Study-level points and caveats: Among blood samples, ubiquitous expanded tumor TCRs appeared more at resection than at follow-up.

This clonotype was counted at least ten times. Its antigen remains unknown. This beta chain is off target for a library built for alpha chains, so its abundance means little. The time point: sample taken at primary tumor resection. Sequencing of whole RNA from tumor, nontumor lung or frozen PBMC involved no sorting. 55 to 80 TRACERx patients with early, untreated non-small cell lung cancer donated samples. TCR cDNA molecules each had a unique molecular identifier. TCRdb reanalysed the 5' RACE reads using MiXCR and keeps one entry per CDR3 protein. The sample comprises fewer than 15,000 distinct CDR3 sequences, roughly 3.9% of which are singletons, and 45% rests with the top ten. Here the sequenced sample was PBMCs, taken at surgery. This TCR was recovered from a male donor with early-stage non-small cell lung cancer.

The CDR3 DNA reads as TGCAGTGCTAGAGTTGGGACTTCTCTCACAGATACGCAGTATTTT. It encodes CSARVGTSLTDTQYF. This chain links TRBV20-1 with TRBJ2-3; possible D gene TRBD2, 6 bases. The CDR3 spans 15 residues. Trimming pared 1 base from V and 2 bases from J, leaving 13 bases between. Germline CDR1 and CDR2: DFQATT and SNEGSKA (reference sequence).